This paragraph reports one TCR beta chain. Time point given: blood at routine non-recurrence follow-up after resection. Tumor, nontumor lung or frozen PBMC supplied whole RNA, sequenced without sorting. This record belongs to a study of spatial heterogeneity in lung cancer. A single record per CDR3 protein comes from TCRdb applying MiXCR to the 5' RACE reads. The repertoire consists of about 52,000 distinct CDR3 sequences, with roughly 7.4% occurring once and the leading ten covering around 33%. The TCR comes from a female donor with early-stage non-small cell lung cancer. This specimen consisted of PBMCs, obtained at follow-up.

The CDR3 region is CASSQAWTVDYEQYF. In nucleotides, the CDR3 is TGCGCCAGCAGCCAAGCTTGGACAGTGGACTACGAGCAGTACTTC. The J gene is TRBJ2-7, the V gene TRBV4-1; tentative D call: TRBD1 (6 bases). Trimming stripped 1 base from V and 3 bases from J, with 13 bases between. CDR1 is MGHRA and CDR2 is YSYEKL in the germline V gene. The CDR3 runs 15 residues.